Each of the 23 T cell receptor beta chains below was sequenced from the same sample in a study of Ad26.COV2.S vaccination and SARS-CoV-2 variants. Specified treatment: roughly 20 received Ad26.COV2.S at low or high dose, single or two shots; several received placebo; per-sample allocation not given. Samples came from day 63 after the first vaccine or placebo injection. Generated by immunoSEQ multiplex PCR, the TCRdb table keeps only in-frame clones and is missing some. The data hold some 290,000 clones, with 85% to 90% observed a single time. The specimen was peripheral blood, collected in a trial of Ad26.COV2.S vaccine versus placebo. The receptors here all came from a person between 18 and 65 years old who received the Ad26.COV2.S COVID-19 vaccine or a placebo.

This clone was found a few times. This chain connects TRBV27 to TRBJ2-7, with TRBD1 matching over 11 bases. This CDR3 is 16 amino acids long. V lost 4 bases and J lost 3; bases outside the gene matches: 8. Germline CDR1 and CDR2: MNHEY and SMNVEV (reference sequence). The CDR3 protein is CASSSYGQGASYEQYF. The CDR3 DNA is TGTGCCAGCAGTTCCTACGGACAGGGGGCAAGCTACGAGCAGTACTTC.

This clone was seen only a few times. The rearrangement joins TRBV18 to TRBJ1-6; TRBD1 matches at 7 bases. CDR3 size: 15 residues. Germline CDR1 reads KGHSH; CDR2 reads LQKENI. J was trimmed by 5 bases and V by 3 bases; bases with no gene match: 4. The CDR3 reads CASSPQGQNNSPLHF. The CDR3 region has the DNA TGTGCCAGCTCACCCCAGGGACAGAATAATTCACCCCTCCACTTT. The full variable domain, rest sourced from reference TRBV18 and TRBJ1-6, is NAGVMQNPRHLVRRRGQEARLRCSPMKGHSHVYWYRQLPEEGLKFMVYLQKENIIDESGMPKERFSAEFPKEGPSILRIQQVVRGDSAAYFCASSPQGQNNSPLHFGNGTRLTVT.

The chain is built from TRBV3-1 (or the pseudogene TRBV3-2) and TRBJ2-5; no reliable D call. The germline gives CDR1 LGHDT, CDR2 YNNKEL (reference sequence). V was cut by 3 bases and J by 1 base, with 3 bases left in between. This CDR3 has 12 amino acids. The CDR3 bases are TGTGCCAGCAGCCAGCCCCAAGAGACCCAGTACTTC. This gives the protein CASSQPQETQYF.

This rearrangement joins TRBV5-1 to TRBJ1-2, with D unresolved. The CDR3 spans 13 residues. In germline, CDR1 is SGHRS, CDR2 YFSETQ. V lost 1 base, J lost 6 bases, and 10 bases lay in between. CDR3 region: CASSLYEGDGYTF. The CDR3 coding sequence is TGCGCCAGCAGCTTGTATGAGGGCGATGGCTACACCTTC.

The CDR3 spells CASSEPTGLGSYEQYF. In DNA, the CDR3 is TGTGCCAGCAGTGAACCGACTGGACTGGGCTCCTACGAGCAGTACTTC. The chain has TRBV2 and TRBJ2-7; D is perhaps TRBD2 (5 bases). V dropped 2 bases and J dropped 0 bases, with 14 bases sitting between them. This CDR3 comprises 16 residues. Germline loops: CDR1 SNHLY, CDR2 FYNNEI. Together with reference TRBV2 and TRBJ2-7, the CDR3 gives the full variable domain: EPEVTQTPSHQVTQMGQEVILRCVPISNHLYFYWYRQILGQKVEFLVSFYNNEISEKSEIFDDQFSVERPDGSNFTLKIRSTKLEDSAMYFCASSEPTGLGSYEQYFGPGTRLTVT.

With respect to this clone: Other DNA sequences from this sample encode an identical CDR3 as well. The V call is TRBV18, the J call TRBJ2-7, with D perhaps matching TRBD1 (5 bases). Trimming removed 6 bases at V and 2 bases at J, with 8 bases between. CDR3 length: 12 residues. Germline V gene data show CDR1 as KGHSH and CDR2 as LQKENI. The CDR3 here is CASSPGTYEQYF. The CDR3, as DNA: TGTGCCAGCTCTCCAGGGACCTACGAGCAGTACTTC.

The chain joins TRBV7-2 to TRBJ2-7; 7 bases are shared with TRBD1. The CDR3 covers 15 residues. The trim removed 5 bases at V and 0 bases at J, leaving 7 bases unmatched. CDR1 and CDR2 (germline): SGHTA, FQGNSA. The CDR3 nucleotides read TGTGCCAGCAGCAAGTCGACAGGGAGCTCCTACGAGCAGTACTTC. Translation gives CASSKSTGSSYEQYF.

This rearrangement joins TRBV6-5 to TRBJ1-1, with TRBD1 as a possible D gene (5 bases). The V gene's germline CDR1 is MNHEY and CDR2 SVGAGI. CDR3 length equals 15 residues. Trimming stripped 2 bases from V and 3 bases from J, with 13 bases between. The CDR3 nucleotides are TGTGCCAGCAGTTACAGGGGATTCTGGGACACTGAAGCTTTCTTT. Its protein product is CASSYRGFWDTEAFF.

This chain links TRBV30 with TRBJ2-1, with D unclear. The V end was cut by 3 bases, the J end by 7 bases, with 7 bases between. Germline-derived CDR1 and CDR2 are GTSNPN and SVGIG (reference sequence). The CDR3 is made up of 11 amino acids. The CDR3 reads CAWRDWNEQFF. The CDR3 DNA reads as TGTGCCTGGAGGGATTGGAATGAGCAGTTCTTC.

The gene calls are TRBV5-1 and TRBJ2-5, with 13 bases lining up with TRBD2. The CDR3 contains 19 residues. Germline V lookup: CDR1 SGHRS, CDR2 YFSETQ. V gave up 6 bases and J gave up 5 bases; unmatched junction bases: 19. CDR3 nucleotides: TGCGCCAGCAACTCCCCACCACTTACTAGCGGGGGGGCCTCGGAGACCCAGTACTTC. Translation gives CASNSPPLTSGGASETQYF.

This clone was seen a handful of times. This CDR3 reads CASSSQLNTGELFF. CDR3 nucleotides: TGTGCCAGCAGCTCTCAACTAAACACCGGGGAGCTGTTTTTT. This chain joins TRBV7-3 and TRBJ2-2; D is unclear. Trimming took off 4 bases at V and 2 bases at J, with 8 bases between the two ends. The germline gives CDR1 SGHTA, CDR2 FQGTGA. This CDR3 is 14 amino acids long.

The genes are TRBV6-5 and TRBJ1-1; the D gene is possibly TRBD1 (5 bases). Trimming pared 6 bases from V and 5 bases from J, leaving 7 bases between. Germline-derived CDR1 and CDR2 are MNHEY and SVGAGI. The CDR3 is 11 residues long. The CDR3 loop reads CASRRQTEAFF. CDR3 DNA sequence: TGTGCCAGCAGGAGACAGACTGAAGCTTTCTTT.

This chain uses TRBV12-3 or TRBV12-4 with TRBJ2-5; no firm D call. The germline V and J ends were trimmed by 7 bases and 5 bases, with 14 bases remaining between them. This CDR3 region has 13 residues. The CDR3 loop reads CASNFVVGETQYF. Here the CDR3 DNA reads TGTGCCAGCAATTTTGTGGTGGGCGAGACCCAGTACTTC.

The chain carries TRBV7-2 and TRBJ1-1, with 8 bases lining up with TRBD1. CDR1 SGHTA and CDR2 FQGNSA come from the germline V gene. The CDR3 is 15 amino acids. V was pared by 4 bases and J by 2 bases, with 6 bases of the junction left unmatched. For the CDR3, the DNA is TGTGCCAGCAGCTATATATCAGGGGGCAACACTGAAGCTTTCTTT. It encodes CASSYISGGNTEAFF.

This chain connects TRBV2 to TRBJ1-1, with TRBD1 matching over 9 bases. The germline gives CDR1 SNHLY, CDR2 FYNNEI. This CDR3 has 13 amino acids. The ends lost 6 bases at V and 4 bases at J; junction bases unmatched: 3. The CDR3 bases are TGTGCCAGCAGGGGACAGGGCGGCACTGAAGCTTTCTTT. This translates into CASRGQGGTEAFF.

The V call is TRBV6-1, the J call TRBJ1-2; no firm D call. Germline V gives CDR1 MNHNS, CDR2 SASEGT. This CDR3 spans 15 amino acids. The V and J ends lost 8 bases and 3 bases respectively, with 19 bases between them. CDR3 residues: CASFAGPRIHYGYTF. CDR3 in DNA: TGTGCCAGCTTTGCAGGACCAAGGATCCACTATGGCTACACCTTC.

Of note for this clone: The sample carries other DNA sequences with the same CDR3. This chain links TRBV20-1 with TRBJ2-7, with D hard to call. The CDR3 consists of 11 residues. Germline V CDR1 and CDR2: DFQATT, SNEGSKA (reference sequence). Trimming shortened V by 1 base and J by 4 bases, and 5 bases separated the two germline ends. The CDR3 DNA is TGCAGTGCTAGAGTTGGGTACGAGCAGTACTTC. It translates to CSARVGYEQYF.

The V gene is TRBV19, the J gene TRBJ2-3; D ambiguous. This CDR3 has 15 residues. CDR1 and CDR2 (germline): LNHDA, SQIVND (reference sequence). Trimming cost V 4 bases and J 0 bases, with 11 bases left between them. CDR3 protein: CASSTLTTSTDTQYF. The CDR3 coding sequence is TGTGCCAGTAGTACCTTGACGACCAGCACAGATACGCAGTATTTT.

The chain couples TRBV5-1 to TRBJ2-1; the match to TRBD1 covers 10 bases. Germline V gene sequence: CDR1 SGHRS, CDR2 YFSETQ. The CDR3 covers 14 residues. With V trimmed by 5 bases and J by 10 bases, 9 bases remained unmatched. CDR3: CASSPGTGVQEQFF. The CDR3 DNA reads TGCGCCAGCAGTCCCGGGACAGGGGTACAGGAGCAGTTCTTC.

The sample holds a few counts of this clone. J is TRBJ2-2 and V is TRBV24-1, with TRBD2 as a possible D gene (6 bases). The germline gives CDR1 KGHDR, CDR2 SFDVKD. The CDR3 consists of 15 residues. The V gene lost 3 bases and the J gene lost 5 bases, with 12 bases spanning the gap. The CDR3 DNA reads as TGTGCCACCAGTGATACGGGACTCGGGACCGGGGAGCTGTTTTTT. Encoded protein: CATSDTGLGTGELFF.

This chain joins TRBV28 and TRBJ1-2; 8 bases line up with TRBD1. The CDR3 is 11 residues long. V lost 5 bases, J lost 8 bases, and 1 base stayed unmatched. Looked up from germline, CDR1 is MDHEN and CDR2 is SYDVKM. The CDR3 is CASSGTGGYTF. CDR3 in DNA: TGTGCCAGCAGTGGGACAGGCGGCTACACCTTC.

CDR3 nucleotides: TGTGCCAGCAGTGAGGTGGCCAGTGTCTATGGCTACACCTTC. As protein: CASSEVASVYGYTF. The genes are TRBV6-1 and TRBJ1-2; D gene unclear. V lost 3 bases to trimming and J lost 4 bases, with 12 bases between them. The CDR3 covers 14 residues. Per the germline V gene, CDR1 is MNHNS and CDR2 is SASEGT.

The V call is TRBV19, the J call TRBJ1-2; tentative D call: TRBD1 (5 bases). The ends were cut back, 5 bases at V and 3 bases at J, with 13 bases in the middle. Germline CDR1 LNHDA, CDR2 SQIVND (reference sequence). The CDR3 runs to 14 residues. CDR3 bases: TGTGCCAGTAGTGAATACCGGGACTACTATGGCTACACCTTC. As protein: CASSEYRDYYGYTF.